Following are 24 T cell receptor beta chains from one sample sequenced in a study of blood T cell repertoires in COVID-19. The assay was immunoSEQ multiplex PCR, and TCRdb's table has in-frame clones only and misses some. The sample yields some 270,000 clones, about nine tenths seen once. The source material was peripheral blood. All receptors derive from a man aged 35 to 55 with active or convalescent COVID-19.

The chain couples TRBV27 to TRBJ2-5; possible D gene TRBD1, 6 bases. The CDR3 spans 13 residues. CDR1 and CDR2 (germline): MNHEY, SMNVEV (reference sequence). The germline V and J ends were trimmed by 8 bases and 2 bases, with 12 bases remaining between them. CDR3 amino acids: CASERTVQETQYF. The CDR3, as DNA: TGTGCCAGCGAGAGGACAGTACAAGAGACCCAGTACTTC.

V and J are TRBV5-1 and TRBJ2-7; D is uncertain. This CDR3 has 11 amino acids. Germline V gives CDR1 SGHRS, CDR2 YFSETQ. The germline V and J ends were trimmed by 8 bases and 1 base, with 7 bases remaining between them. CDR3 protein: CARLRSYEQYF. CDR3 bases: TGCGCCAGGTTGAGGTCCTACGAGCAGTACTTC.

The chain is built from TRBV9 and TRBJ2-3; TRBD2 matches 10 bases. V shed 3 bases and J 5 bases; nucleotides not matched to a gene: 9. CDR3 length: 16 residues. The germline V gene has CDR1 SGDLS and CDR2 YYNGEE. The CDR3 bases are TGTGCCAGCAGCGCCGATAGCGGGGGGCTGGTAGATACGCAGTATTTT. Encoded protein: CASSADSGGLVDTQYF.

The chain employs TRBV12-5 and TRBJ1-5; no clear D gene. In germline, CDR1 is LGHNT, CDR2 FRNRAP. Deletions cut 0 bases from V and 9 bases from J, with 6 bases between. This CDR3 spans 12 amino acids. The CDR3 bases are TGTGCTAGTGGTTTGGTAGGCGGGCCCCAGCATTTT. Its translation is CASGLVGGPQHF.

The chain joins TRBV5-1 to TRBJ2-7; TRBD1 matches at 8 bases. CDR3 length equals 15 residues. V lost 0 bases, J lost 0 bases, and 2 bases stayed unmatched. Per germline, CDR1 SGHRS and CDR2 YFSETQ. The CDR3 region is CASSLGQGPSYEQYF. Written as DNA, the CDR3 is TGCGCCAGCAGCTTGGGACAGGGGCCCTCCTACGAGCAGTACTTC.

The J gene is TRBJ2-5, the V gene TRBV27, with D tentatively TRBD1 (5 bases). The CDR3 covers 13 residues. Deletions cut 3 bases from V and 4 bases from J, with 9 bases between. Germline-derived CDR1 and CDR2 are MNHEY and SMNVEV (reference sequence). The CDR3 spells CASSFADRETQYF. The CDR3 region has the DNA TGTGCCAGCAGTTTCGCAGACAGAGAGACCCAGTACTTC.

This CDR3 is CASSPDRDQETQYF. In DNA, the CDR3 is TGTGCCAGCAGCCCGGACAGGGACCAAGAGACCCAGTACTTC. V and J are TRBV3-1 (or the pseudogene TRBV3-2) and TRBJ2-5; 8 bases align to TRBD1. CDR1 is LGHDT, CDR2 YNNKEL, per germline (reference sequence). The CDR3 is made up of 14 amino acids. V shed 4 bases and J 0 bases; nucleotides not matched to a gene: 1.

CDR3 loop: CAWVQVPNGYTF. In DNA, the CDR3 is TGTGCCTGGGTTCAGGTTCCAAATGGCTACACCTTC. The chain carries TRBV30 and TRBJ1-2; no clear D gene. Germline V gene lookup returns CDR1 GTSNPN and CDR2 SVGIG (reference sequence). This CDR3 region has 12 residues. V dropped 5 bases and J dropped 6 bases, with 13 bases sitting between them.

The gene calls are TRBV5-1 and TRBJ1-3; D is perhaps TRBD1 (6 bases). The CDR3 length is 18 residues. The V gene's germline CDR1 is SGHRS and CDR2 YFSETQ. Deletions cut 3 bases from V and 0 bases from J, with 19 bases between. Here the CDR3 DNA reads TGCGCCAGCAGCTCCCCACCCTGGCAGGGGAGCTCTGGAAACACCATATATTTT. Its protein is CASSSPPWQGSSGNTIYF.

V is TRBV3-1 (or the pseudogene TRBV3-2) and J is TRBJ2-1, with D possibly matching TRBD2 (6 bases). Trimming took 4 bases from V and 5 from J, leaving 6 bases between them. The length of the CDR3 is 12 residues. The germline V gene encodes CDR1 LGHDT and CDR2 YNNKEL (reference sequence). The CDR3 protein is CASSRTNNEQFF. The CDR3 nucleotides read TGTGCCAGCAGCCGGACTAACAATGAGCAGTTCTTC.

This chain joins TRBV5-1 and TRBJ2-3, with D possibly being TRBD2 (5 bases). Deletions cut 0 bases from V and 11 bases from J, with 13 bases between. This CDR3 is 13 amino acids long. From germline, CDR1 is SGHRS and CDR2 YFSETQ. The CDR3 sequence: CASSLGTPRGQYF. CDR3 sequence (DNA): TGCGCCAGCAGCTTGGGGACTCCCCGGGGGCAGTATTTT.

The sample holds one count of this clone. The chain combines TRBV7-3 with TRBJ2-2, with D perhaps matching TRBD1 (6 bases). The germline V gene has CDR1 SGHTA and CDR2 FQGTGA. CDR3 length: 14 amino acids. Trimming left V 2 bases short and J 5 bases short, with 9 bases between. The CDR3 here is CASSLGQLTGELFF. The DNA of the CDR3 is TGTGCCAGCAGCTTAGGACAGCTAACCGGGGAGCTGTTTTTT.

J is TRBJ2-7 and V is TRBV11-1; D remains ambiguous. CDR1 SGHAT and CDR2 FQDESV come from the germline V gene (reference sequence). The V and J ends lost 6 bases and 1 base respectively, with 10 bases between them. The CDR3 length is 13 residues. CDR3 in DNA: TGTGCCAGCAGTCGAAGCCGATCCTACGAGCAGTACTTC. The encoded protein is CASSRSRSYEQYF.

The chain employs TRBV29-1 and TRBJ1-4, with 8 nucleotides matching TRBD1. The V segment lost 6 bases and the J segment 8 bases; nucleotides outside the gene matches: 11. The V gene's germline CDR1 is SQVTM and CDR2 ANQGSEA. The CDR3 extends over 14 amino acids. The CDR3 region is CSVHTGTGGEKLFF. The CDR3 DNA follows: TGCAGCGTGCATACCGGGACAGGTGGAGAAAAACTGTTTTTT.

DNA of the CDR3: TGTGCCAGCAGTTACAGTCCTAGCGTGTACGAGCAGTACTTC. Its translation: CASSYSPSVYEQYF. The V call is TRBV6-5, the J call TRBJ2-7; possible D gene TRBD2, 6 bases. Trimming took off 2 bases at V and 4 bases at J, with 12 bases between the two ends. Germline V CDR1 and CDR2: MNHEY, SVGAGI. CDR3 length: 14 amino acids.

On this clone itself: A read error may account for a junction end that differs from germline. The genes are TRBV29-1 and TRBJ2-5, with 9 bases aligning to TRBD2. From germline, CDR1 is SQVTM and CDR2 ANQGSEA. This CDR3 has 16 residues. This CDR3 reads CSAEGGRGGRQETQYF. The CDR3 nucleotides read TGCAGCGCTGAAGGCGGGCGGGGGGGCCGGCAAGAGACCCAGTACTTC.

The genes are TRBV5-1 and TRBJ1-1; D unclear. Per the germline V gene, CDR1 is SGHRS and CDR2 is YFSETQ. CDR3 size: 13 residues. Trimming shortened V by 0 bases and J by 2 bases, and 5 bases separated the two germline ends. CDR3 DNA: TGCGCCAGCAGCTTGGGCAGAAACACTGAAGCTTTCTTT. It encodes CASSLGRNTEAFF.

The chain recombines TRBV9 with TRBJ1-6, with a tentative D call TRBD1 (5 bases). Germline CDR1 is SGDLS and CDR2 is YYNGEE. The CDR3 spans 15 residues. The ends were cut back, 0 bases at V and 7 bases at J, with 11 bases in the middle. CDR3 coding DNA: TGTGCCAGCAGCGTAGTTGGGGGGGGAAATTCACCCCTCCACTTT. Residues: CASSVVGGGNSPLHF. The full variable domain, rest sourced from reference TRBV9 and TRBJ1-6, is DSGVTQTPKHLITATGQRVTLRCSPRSGDLSVYWYQQSLDQGLQFLIQYYNGEERAKGNILERFSAQQFPDLHSELNLSSLELGDSALYFCASSVVGGGNSPLHFGNGTRLTVT.

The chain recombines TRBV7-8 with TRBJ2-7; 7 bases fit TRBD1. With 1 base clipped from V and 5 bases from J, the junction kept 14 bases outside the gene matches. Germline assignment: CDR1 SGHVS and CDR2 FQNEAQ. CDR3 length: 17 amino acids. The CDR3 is CASSLGVEDRLADEQYF. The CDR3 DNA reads TGTGCCAGCAGCTTAGGAGTTGAGGACAGGTTGGCGGACGAGCAGTACTTC.

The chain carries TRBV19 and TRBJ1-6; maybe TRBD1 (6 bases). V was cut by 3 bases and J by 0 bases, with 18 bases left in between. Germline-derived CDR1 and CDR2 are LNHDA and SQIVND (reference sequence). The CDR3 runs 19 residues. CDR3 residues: CASSIKTGSRSSYNSPLHF. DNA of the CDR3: TGTGCCAGTAGTATTAAAACAGGGAGTCGGAGCTCCTATAATTCACCCCTCCACTTT.

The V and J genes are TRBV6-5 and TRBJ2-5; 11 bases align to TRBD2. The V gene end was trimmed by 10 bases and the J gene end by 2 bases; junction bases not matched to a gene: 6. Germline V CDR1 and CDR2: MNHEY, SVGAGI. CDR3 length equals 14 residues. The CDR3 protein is CAIALAGGQETQYF. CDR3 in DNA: TGTGCCATCGCTCTAGCGGGGGGACAAGAGACCCAGTACTTC.

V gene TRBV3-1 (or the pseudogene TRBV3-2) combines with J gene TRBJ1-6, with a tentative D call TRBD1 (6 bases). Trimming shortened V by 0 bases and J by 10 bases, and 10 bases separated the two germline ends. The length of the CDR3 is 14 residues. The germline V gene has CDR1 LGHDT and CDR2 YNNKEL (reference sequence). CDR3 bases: TGTGCCAGCAGCCAAGACCGGGGGGGCTCACCCCTCCACTTT. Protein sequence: CASSQDRGGSPLHF.

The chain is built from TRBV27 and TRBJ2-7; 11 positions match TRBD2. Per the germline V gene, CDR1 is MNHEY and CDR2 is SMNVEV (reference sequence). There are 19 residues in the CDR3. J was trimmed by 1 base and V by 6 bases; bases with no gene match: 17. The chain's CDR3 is CASSIFSGTSGSSSYEQYF. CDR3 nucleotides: TGTGCCAGCAGCATCTTCTCCGGGACTAGCGGATCCTCTTCCTACGAGCAGTACTTC.

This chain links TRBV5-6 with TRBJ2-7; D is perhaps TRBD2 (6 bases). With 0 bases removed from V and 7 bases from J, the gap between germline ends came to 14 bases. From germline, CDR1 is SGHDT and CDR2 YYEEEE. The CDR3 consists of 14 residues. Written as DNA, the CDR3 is TGTGCCAGCAGCTTGGATGGCGGGGTGCTAGAGCAGTACTTC. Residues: CASSLDGGVLEQYF. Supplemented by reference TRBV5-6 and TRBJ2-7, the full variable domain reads DAGVTQSPTHLIKTRGQQVTLRCSPKSGHDTVSWYQQALGQGPQFIFQYYEEEERQRGNFPDRFSGHQFPNYSSELNVNALLLGDSALYLCASSLDGGVLEQYFGPGTRLTVT.